Included here is one T cell receptor (beta chain) sequence, with context. In terms of origin and age, donors were healthy Caucasian individuals from Russia aged 6 to 90. Samples had at least 6.5 million PBMCs isolated from them. Total RNA was extracted at no less than 6 micrograms per sample. This sample was included in a study of blood T cells in healthy people across ages. The V gene's germline CDR1 is SGHDT and CDR2 YYEEEE. This CDR3 comprises 16 residues. Then a second PCR, running roughly 7 to 11 cycles, was carried out with a sample-barcoded 5' primer and a J-beta primer mix. One entry per CDR3 protein, called by TCRdb with MiXCR from the 5' RACE reads. The data hold fewer than 750,000 distinct CDR3 sequences, with more than 45% observed a single time.

The sample taken for sequencing was blood. This TCR derives from an elderly man in good health. The chain combines TRBV5-6 with TRBJ2-7, with 11 bases that match TRBD1. The J call is doubtful: the DNA matches TRBJ2-5 better. The CDR3 is CASSPTRDRGMETQYF. The CDR3 DNA follows: TGTGCCAGCAGCCCCACGAGGGACAGGGGGATGGAGACCCAGTACTTC.